The 9 T cell receptor beta chains presented below share a single source sample, sequenced in a study of T cell repertoires in cytomegalovirus infection. The antigens of these receptors remain unknown. Via MiXCR, TCRdb re-called the reads, giving one row per CDR3 protein. The sample lists under 200,000 distinct CDR3 sequences; about a fifth were seen once. This specimen was CD8+ T cells from cultured PBMCs, taken from culture after CMV antigen stimulation. The receptors were gathered from a human donor in good health (CMV status not recorded). Some clones in this sample may be carry-over from other donors' samples.

This chain connects TRBV6-1 to TRBJ1-5; maybe TRBD1 (6 bases). This CDR3 region has 13 residues. Germline V gene sequence: CDR1 MNHNS, CDR2 SASEGT. V was shortened by 10 bases and J by 6 bases, with 16 bases between the two germline ends. DNA for the CDR3: TGTGCCACCTCCATGGGGGCATCTCAGCCCCAGCATTTT. The encoded protein is CATSMGASQPQHF.

The J gene is TRBJ2-1, the V gene TRBV25-1; D remains unclear. This CDR3 has 14 residues. CDR1 and CDR2 (germline): MGHDK, SYGVNS. With 2 bases removed from V and 2 bases from J, the gap between germline ends came to 7 bases. The CDR3 bases are TGTGCCAGCAGTGAAACAGATCCCTACAATGAGCAGTTCTTC. It specifies CASSETDPYNEQFF.

The rearrangement uses TRBV7-2 and TRBJ2-5, with TRBD2 matching 10 bases. This CDR3 has 14 residues. CDR1 is SGHTA, CDR2 FQGNSA, per germline. V lost 8 bases, J lost 2 bases, and 5 bases stayed unmatched. The CDR3 nucleotides are TGTGCCAGCGGATGGACTAGCGGACAAGAGACCCAGTACTTC. Its protein product is CASGWTSGQETQYF. Looking up the rest from reference TRBV7-2 and TRBJ2-5 gives the full variable domain: GAGVSQSPSNKVTEKGKDVELRCDPISGHTALYWYRQSLGQGLEFLIYFQGNSAPDKSGLPSDRFSAERTGGSVSTLTIQRTQQEDSAVYLCASGWTSGQETQYFGPGTRLLVL.

A few counts support this clonotype. The gene calls are TRBV14 and TRBJ2-2; D not resolved. From germline, CDR1 is SGHDN and CDR2 FVKESK. V lost 3 bases and J 0 bases, leaving 8 bases between the germline ends. There are 15 residues in the CDR3. CDR3 DNA sequence: TGTGCCAGCAGCCACTCCCCAGCGAACACCGGGGAGCTGTTTTTT. It codes for CASSHSPANTGELFF.

The rearrangement joins TRBV14 to TRBJ1-1; the D is unclear. Deletions cut 0 bases from V and 4 bases from J, with 15 bases between. The CDR3 is 16 amino acids. CDR1 is SGHDN and CDR2 is FVKESK in the germline V gene. CDR3 sequence: CASSQDVRPESTEAFF. The CDR3 nucleotides read TGTGCCAGCAGCCAAGACGTTAGGCCGGAGAGCACTGAAGCTTTCTTT.

This clonotype turned up a few times. The chain recombines TRBV12-3 or TRBV12-4 with TRBJ2-2; D could derive from TRBD1 or TRBD2 (7 bases each). Trimming cost V 10 bases and J 6 bases, with 21 bases left between them. The CDR3 runs to 15 residues. The CDR3 DNA follows: TGTGCCATCCCGGGGCAGGGGGGGAAACCCGGGGAGCTGTTTTTT. The encoded protein is CAIPGQGGKPGELFF.

This chain joins TRBV4-1 and TRBJ2-5; 7 positions agree with TRBD2. Germline V gene data show CDR1 as MGHRA and CDR2 as YSYEKL. This CDR3 has 15 residues. V was pared by 5 bases and J by 1 base, with 7 bases of the junction left unmatched. Written as DNA, the CDR3 is TGCGCCAGCAGCGCAAGTCTAGCGGTCCAAGAGACCCAGTACTTC. It translates to CASSASLAVQETQYF.

The CDR3 reads CASSADGNTDTQYF. The CDR3 DNA reads as TGTGCCAGCAGCGCTGACGGAAACACAGATACGCAGTATTTT. The gene calls are TRBV9 and TRBJ2-3; D gene ambiguous. The V end was cut by 3 bases, the J end by 2 bases, with 10 bases between. Germline-derived CDR1 and CDR2 are SGDLS and YYNGEE. This CDR3 spans 14 amino acids.

J is TRBJ1-1 and V is TRBV28, with D unclear. The CDR3 totals 14 residues. Trimming left V 6 bases short and J 0 bases short, with 11 bases between. Germline CDR1 and CDR2: MDHEN and SYDVKM. This CDR3 reads CASSLTPMNTEAFF. The CDR3 bases are TGTGCCAGCAGCCTCACACCTATGAACACTGAAGCTTTCTTT. The full variable domain, with the rest looked up from reference TRBV28 and TRBJ1-1, is DVKVTQSSRYLVKRTGEKVFLECVQDMDHENMFWYRQDPGLGLRLIYFSYDVKMKEKGDIPEGYSVSREKKERFSLILESASTNQTSMYLCASSLTPMNTEAFFGQGTRLTVV.